Shown below are 5 T cell receptor beta chains from a single sample sequenced in a study of regulatory T cells in long-lasting Graves disease. Time point reported: persistent/refractory GD, antithyroid drugs over 5 years with positive TRAb. PBMC RNA served as the TCR library source. HTBI primers from iRepertoire and Arm-PCR of CDR3 regions yielded the TCR beta libraries. Each CDR3 protein is one row after TCRdb ran MiXCR on the multiplex PCR reads. The profile shows a few hundred thousand distinct CDR3 sequences, roughly 23% of them singletons. Sequencing used peripheral blood mononuclear cells (PBMCs), obtained when the disease was refractory, from a patient treated with antithyroid drugs. All receptors derive from a female donor with Graves disease.

V is TRBV28 and J is TRBJ2-7; D ambiguous. Looked up from germline, CDR1 is MDHEN and CDR2 is SYDVKM. The CDR3 runs 13 residues. The germline V and J ends were trimmed by 8 bases and 3 bases, with 14 bases remaining between them. For the CDR3, the DNA is TGTGCCAGCTGCCGGGCCTCTCGCTACGAGCAGTACTTC. Translation gives CASCRASRYEQYF.

This clonotype was detected many times. The V call is TRBV28, the J call TRBJ2-1; D is perhaps TRBD1 (5 bases). There are 17 residues in the CDR3. The germline gives CDR1 MDHEN, CDR2 SYDVKM. V lost 3 bases to trimming and J lost 5 bases, with 20 bases between them. The DNA of the CDR3 is TGTGCCAGCAGTTTTTTATCCGACAGTGCCATCGACAATGAGCAGTTCTTC. Protein product: CASSFLSDSAIDNEQFF. Drawing the rest from reference TRBV28 and TRBJ2-1, the complete variable domain is DVKVTQSSRYLVKRTGEKVFLECVQDMDHENMFWYRQDPGLGLRLIYFSYDVKMKEKGDIPEGYSVSREKKERFSLILESASTNQTSMYLCASSFLSDSAIDNEQFFGPGTRLTVL.

This clonotype was detected a few times. The V and J genes are TRBV2 and TRBJ2-2; 7 positions agree with TRBD2. With 6 bases clipped from V and 5 bases from J, the junction kept 15 bases outside the gene matches. The CDR3 extends over 17 amino acids. Germline CDR1 reads SNHLY; CDR2 reads FYNNEI. CDR3 DNA: TGTGCCAGCAGCTTAAATAGGGCGCTAGCGGAAACCGGGGAGCTGTTTTTT. Protein product: CASSLNRALAETGELFF.

At least ten counts were recorded for this clonotype. This rearrangement joins TRBV3-1 to TRBJ1-4; TRBD1 agrees at 8 bases. The CDR3 is made up of 16 amino acids. Trimming cost V 2 bases and J 3 bases; bases outside gene matches: 5. Looked up from germline, CDR1 is LGHDT and CDR2 is YNNKEL (reference sequence). CDR3 residues: CASSQRTGSSNEKLFF. CDR3 bases: TGTGCCAGCAGCCAAAGGACAGGGTCATCTAATGAAAAACTGTTTTTT.

About this clonotype itself: Being one base from a much bigger clone, this may be a read error. This chain joins TRBV4-1 and TRBJ1-2, with a possible D match to TRBD1 (5 bases). In germline, CDR1 is MGHRA, CDR2 YSYEKL. The length of the CDR3 is 16 residues. In DNA form, the CDR3 reads TGCACCAGCAGCCAAGTCGTGACAAAGGACACCTATGGCTACACCTTC. Protein: CTSSQVVTKDTYGYTF.